The source of this TCR beta chain is a study of cytomegalovirus exposure and HLA in healthy donors. General study results and limits: Some segments of the V type, notably TRBV6-2 and TRBV6-3, were excluded as indistinguishable. A missense variant in DCLRE1C was later tied to TCR beta V- and J-gene trimming. Sequencing had likely introduced a cluster of highly shared sequence variants as an artifact.

The PCR had 60 Vbeta and 13 Jbeta primers. The method was immunoSEQ multiplex PCR; TCRdb's version includes in-frame clones alone and lacks a portion of them. The data contain 160,000 or so clones, 80% of them singletons. The CDR3 is made up of 16 amino acids. The germline gives CDR1 SGHNT, CDR2 YENEEA. Trimming took 0 bases from V and 3 from J; bases not matched to a gene: 5. About this clone itself: Its target is unknown.

The TCR was taken from a male donor in good health and CMV-seropositive. This chain links TRBV11-3 with TRBJ2-1, with TRBD2 matching over 7 bases. Sequencing was performed on PBMCs. CDR3 nucleotides: TGTGCCAGCAGCTTAGATGGTCTAGCGGACTACAATGAGCAGTTCTTC. Residues: CASSLDGLADYNEQFF.